This T cell receptor (beta chain) was recovered during a study of spatial heterogeneity in lung cancer. The V end was cut by 8 bases, the J end by 3 bases, with 16 bases between. This CDR3 contains 14 residues. CDR1 and CDR2 (germline): ENHRY, SYGVKD. Described time point: sample taken at primary tumor resection. Tumor, nontumor lung or frozen PBMC supplied whole RNA, sequenced without sorting. A single record per CDR3 protein comes from TCRdb applying MiXCR to the 5' RACE reads. The repertoire includes roughly 60,000 distinct CDR3 sequences, about 8% of them detected once, and roughly 15% sits in the top ten.

The rearrangement joins TRBV10-3 to TRBJ1-1; D possibly corresponds to TRBD1 (5 bases). The origin of this receptor is a female donor with early-stage non-small cell lung cancer. The specimen was PBMCs, collected at surgery. The CDR3 is CAISLGASDTEAFF. CDR3 nucleotides: TGTGCCATCTCCCTCGGGGCCTCGGACACTGAAGCTTTCTTT.